A single sample gave rise to the 31 T cell receptor beta chains below, sequenced in a study of OX40 agonist ivuxolimab in advanced cancers. Sequencing used immunoSEQ multiplex PCR; TCRdb keeps in-frame clones, though not all of them. The sample shows fewer than 25,000 clones, under 85% of them seen only once. The sample in question was CD4+ or CD8+ T cells sorted from blood, obtained in a trial of the OX40 agonist ivuxolimab. Source of these receptors: an adult with an advanced solid tumor such as melanoma, head and neck, liver or kidney cancer.

The V call is TRBV7-6, the J call TRBJ2-5; a weak D match, TRBD1 (5 bases). The CDR3 length is 15 residues. Germline V gives CDR1 SGHVS, CDR2 FNYEAQ. Trimming took off 5 bases at V and 5 bases at J, with 18 bases between the two ends. CDR3 in amino acids: CASSRLQGGRETQYF. The CDR3 coding sequence is TGTGCCAGCAGCCGCCTGCAGGGCGGCCGGGAGACCCAGTACTTC.

This clone was detected only once. Compared with germline, one end of the junction differs, possibly owing to a read error. The chain's CDR3 is CASSSTGPSYEQYF. In DNA, the CDR3 is TGTGCCAGTAGTTCGACGGGCCCCTCCTACGAGCAGTACTTC. The gene calls are TRBV27 and TRBJ2-7; no clear D gene. CDR1 and CDR2 from the germline V gene are MNHEY and SMNVEV (reference sequence). The CDR3 runs to 14 residues.

This CDR3 is CASSYGGRGEAFF. CDR3 bases: TGTGCCAGCAGTTATGGGGGGCGCGGTGAAGCTTTCTTT. The V and J genes are TRBV6-5 and TRBJ1-1, with a weak D call TRBD1 (6 bases). The ends were cut back, 3 bases at V and 7 bases at J, with 12 bases in the middle. The V gene's germline CDR1 is MNHEY and CDR2 SVGAGI. This CDR3 spans 13 amino acids.

By share, this clone ranks as medium-sized (0.01 to 0.1%). V gene TRBV9 combines with J gene TRBJ2-2; 9 bases line up with TRBD1. The CDR3 covers 14 residues. V was clipped by 6 bases and J by 7 bases; unmatched bases: 7. From germline, CDR1 is SGDLS and CDR2 YYNGEE. The DNA for the CDR3 is TGTGCCAGCACCCTACAGGGGGCCGGCGGGGAGCTGTTTTTT. This translates into CASTLQGAGGELFF.

This chain links TRBV27 with TRBJ1-3; the D gene is possibly TRBD1 (6 bases). Trimming removed 5 bases at V and 2 bases at J, with 10 bases between. Looked up from germline, CDR1 is MNHEY and CDR2 is SMNVEV (reference sequence). There are 14 residues in the CDR3. The CDR3 reads CASSTQGPGNTIYF. CDR3 nucleotides: TGTGCCAGCAGTACACAGGGACCTGGAAACACCATATATTTT.

This sequence joins TRBV6-6 and TRBJ1-1, with 7 bases aligning to TRBD1. J gave up 3 bases and V 6 bases, and 4 bases lay outside the gene matches. The CDR3 totals 13 residues. Per germline, CDR1 MNHNY and CDR2 SVGAGI (reference sequence). The CDR3 DNA reads as TGTGCCAGCAGGCAGGGGGTGTACACTGAAGCTTTCTTT. It specifies CASRQGVYTEAFF.

In its sample, this clone was seen a few times. The same CDR3 is also encoded by other DNA sequences in this sample. The V call is TRBV9, the J call TRBJ1-1; D is unresolved. The V gene's germline CDR1 is SGDLS and CDR2 YYNGEE. The CDR3 length is 11 residues. The V end was cut by 3 bases, the J end by 5 bases, with 5 bases between. CDR3 residues: CASSEGTEAFF. DNA of the CDR3: TGTGCCAGCAGCGAGGGAACTGAAGCTTTCTTT.

The rearrangement links TRBV29-1 to TRBJ2-7; D gene ambiguous. Trimming pared 4 bases from V and 4 bases from J, leaving 20 bases between. Germline V lookup: CDR1 SQVTM, CDR2 ANQGSEA. The CDR3 extends over 15 amino acids. DNA for the CDR3: TGCAGCGTTGGGGATCTGGAGCCTCCCCCGTACGAGCAGTACTTC. Its translation: CSVGDLEPPPYEQYF.

This clone was counted between two and nine times. The V and J genes are TRBV5-5 and TRBJ2-1; D may be TRBD1 (5 bases). The CDR3 consists of 16 residues. Germline CDR1 is SGHKS and CDR2 is YYEKEE (reference sequence). Trimming removed 0 bases at V and 0 bases at J, with 10 bases between. The CDR3 region is CASSLEGGHSYNEQFF. The CDR3 DNA sequence: TGTGCCAGCAGCTTGGAGGGCGGACACTCCTACAATGAGCAGTTCTTC.

V and J are TRBV7-9 and TRBJ1-1; D not resolved. Germline V gene sequence: CDR1 SEHNR, CDR2 FQNEAQ (reference sequence). Deletions cut 6 bases from V and 6 bases from J, with 11 bases between. The CDR3 length is 12 residues. The CDR3 region has the DNA TGTGCCAGCAGTATGGGAGGGCCTGAAGCTTTCTTT. It specifies CASSMGGPEAFF.

This clone has just one count. This chain joins TRBV27 and TRBJ2-3, with TRBD1 matching over 9 bases. The CDR3 sequence is 14 residues long. With 4 bases clipped from V and 7 bases from J, the junction kept 6 bases outside the gene matches. Germline CDR1 reads MNHEY; CDR2 reads SMNVEV (reference sequence). The CDR3 region has the DNA TGTGCCAGCAGTTCTCGGGACAGGGCATATACGCAGTATTTT. This gives the protein CASSSRDRAYTQYF.

The chain is built from TRBV4-1 and TRBJ2-5; weak D call: TRBD2 (6 bases). The germline gives CDR1 MGHRA, CDR2 YSYEKL. V lost 3 bases and J lost 3, with 20 bases in between. CDR3 length: 17 amino acids. Here the CDR3 reads CASSQWDPERREETQYF. The CDR3 nucleotides read TGCGCCAGCAGCCAGTGGGACCCCGAACGGAGGGAAGAGACCCAGTACTTC.

This clone was detected only once. This sequence joins TRBV21-1 and TRBJ1-1. TRBV21-1 is given as a pseudogene. This CDR3 has 15 residues. This CDR3 reads CASSKGTGSNTEAFF. In DNA, the CDR3 is TGTGCCAGCAGCAAAGGCACCGGGAGTAACACTGAAGCTTTCTTT.

By its share, this clone is medium-sized (0.01 to 0.1%). V gene TRBV4-2 combines with J gene TRBJ2-6; 8 nucleotides agree with TRBD2. The CDR3 loop spans 16 amino acids. Germline V gene lookup returns CDR1 LGHNA and CDR2 YNFKEQ. After removal of 3 bases from V and 2 bases from J, the junction contained 3 bases not matched to a gene. Here the CDR3 reads CASSHDSGAGANVLTF. The CDR3 bases are TGTGCCAGCAGCCACGATAGCGGGGCTGGGGCCAACGTCCTGACTTTC.

V is TRBV9 and J is TRBJ1-2, with D hard to call. The length of the CDR3 is 17 residues. V lost 3 bases and J lost 0, with 18 bases in between. Germline assignment: CDR1 SGDLS and CDR2 YYNGEE. CDR3 nucleotides: TGTGCCAGCAGCGCCGGCGGAGGGTCGTGGCCTAACTATGGCTACACCTTC. This codes for CASSAGGGSWPNYGYTF.

V gene TRBV6-5 combines with J gene TRBJ1-1; D is uncertain. The CDR3 totals 13 residues. Germline-derived CDR1 and CDR2 are MNHEY and SVGAGI. The V end lost 7 bases, the J end lost 4 bases, and 13 bases lay between the germline ends. In DNA form, the CDR3 reads TGTGCCAGCATTCTAACGGGTGGCACTGAAGCTTTCTTT. Residues: CASILTGGTEAFF.

J is TRBJ1-1 and V is TRBV11-2; D may be TRBD1 (5 bases). This CDR3 is built from 15 residues. CDR1 SGHAT and CDR2 FQNNGV come from the germline V gene. Deletions cut 5 bases from V and 6 bases from J, with 19 bases between. CDR3 DNA: TGTGCCAGCAGCATACTGGAGGGAGCAGGGTCTGAAGCTTTCTTT. As protein: CASSILEGAGSEAFF.

This chain connects TRBV4-3 to TRBJ1-3, with D perhaps matching TRBD1 (5 bases). Germline CDR1 is LGHNA and CDR2 is YSLEER. V was cut by 0 bases and J by 2 bases, with 8 bases left in between. This CDR3 has 15 residues. This CDR3 reads CASSQDEGAGNTIYF. In DNA form, the CDR3 reads TGCGCCAGCAGCCAAGATGAAGGGGCTGGAAACACCATATATTTT.

In its sample, this clone was seen a few times. The chain carries TRBV6-1 and TRBJ2-5, with a weak D call TRBD1 (6 bases). The CDR3 extends over 16 amino acids. Germline V CDR1 and CDR2: MNHNS, SASEGT. V was shortened by 0 bases and J by 5 bases, with 16 bases between the two germline ends. CDR3 DNA: TGTGCCAGCAGTGAAGCGGGCGGAACCACAGGGGAGACCCAGTACTTC. Protein product: CASSEAGGTTGETQYF.

The chain employs TRBV9 and TRBJ2-2; the D is unclear. V gave up 3 bases and J gave up 7 bases, with 10 bases separating them. Per germline, CDR1 SGDLS and CDR2 YYNGEE. This CDR3 is 13 amino acids long. The CDR3 sequence: CASSAQVIGELFF. DNA of the CDR3: TGTGCCAGCAGCGCCCAGGTGATCGGGGAGCTGTTTTTT. The entire variable domain, with the rest obtained from reference TRBV9 and TRBJ2-2, is as follows: DSGVTQTPKHLITATGQRVTLRCSPRSGDLSVYWYQQSLDQGLQFLIQYYNGEERAKGNILERFSAQQFPDLHSELNLSSLELGDSALYFCASSAQVIGELFFGEGSRLTVL.

The chain carries TRBV27 and TRBJ2-7; a weak D match, TRBD2 (6 bases). Trimming left V 5 bases short and J 3 bases short, with 14 bases between. This CDR3 is 14 amino acids long. The germline V gene has CDR1 MNHEY and CDR2 SMNVEV (reference sequence). The CDR3 DNA is TGTGCCAGCAGTGGGGGGAGGCCGCTCTACGAGCAGTACTTC. Its protein product is CASSGGRPLYEQYF.

The chain combines TRBV10-2 with TRBJ1-4; D call uncertain. This CDR3 contains 14 residues. From germline, CDR1 is WSHSY and CDR2 SAAADI. V shed 7 bases and J shed 1 base, with 10 bases lying between them. The CDR3 reads CASTSEVTNEKLFF. The CDR3 region has the DNA TGCGCCAGCACGTCAGAGGTAACTAATGAAAAACTGTTTTTT.

The rearrangement uses TRBV10-2 and TRBJ2-7; D may correspond to TRBD1 or TRBD2 (5 bases each). Trimming pared 8 bases from V and 6 bases from J, leaving 11 bases between. CDR1 and CDR2 from the germline V gene are WSHSY and SAAADI. The CDR3 loop spans 11 amino acids. CDR3 nucleotides: TGCGCCAGCGGCCGGGGCTCCGAGCAGTACTTC. It codes for CASGRGSEQYF.

This chain uses TRBV28 with TRBJ2-5, with D possibly matching TRBD1 (6 bases). This CDR3 spans 15 amino acids. Trimming removed 8 bases from V and 2 bases from J, with 18 bases in between. Germline V gene data show CDR1 as MDHEN and CDR2 as SYDVKM. CDR3 DNA: TGTGCCAGCGAGCTCACAGGGAACCCTCAAGAGACCCAGTACTTC. Translating it yields CASELTGNPQETQYF.

The V and J genes are TRBV9 and TRBJ1-2; D gene ambiguous. Between the trimmed V and J ends, which lost 0 bases and 4 bases, there was a span of 16 bases. The CDR3 spans 16 residues. Germline CDR1 is SGDLS and CDR2 is YYNGEE. The CDR3 loop reads CASSVGSTASAYGYTF. The DNA of the CDR3 is TGTGCCAGCAGCGTAGGGTCAACAGCCTCCGCCTATGGCTACACCTTC. The full variable domain, completed using reference TRBV9 and TRBJ1-2, is DSGVTQTPKHLITATGQRVTLRCSPRSGDLSVYWYQQSLDQGLQFLIQYYNGEERAKGNILERFSAQQFPDLHSELNLSSLELGDSALYFCASSVGSTASAYGYTFGSGTRLTVV.

V and J are TRBV6-6 and TRBJ2-3; 9 nucleotides align to TRBD2. CDR1 is MNHNY, CDR2 SVGAGI, per germline (reference sequence). The CDR3 contains 16 residues. After removal of 0 bases from V and 0 bases from J, the junction contained 1 base not matched to a gene. CDR3 DNA sequence: TGTGCCAGCAGTTACTCGACTAGCGGAAGCACAGATACGCAGTATTTT. The encoded protein is CASSYSTSGSTDTQYF.

The chain recombines TRBV27 with TRBJ1-6; D uncertain. Germline CDR1 MNHEY, CDR2 SMNVEV (reference sequence). The CDR3 runs 13 residues. V lost 6 bases and J 4 bases, leaving 7 bases between the germline ends. This chain's CDR3 is CASSRTYNSPLHF. DNA of the CDR3: TGTGCCAGCAGCAGGACTTATAATTCACCCCTCCACTTT.

V is TRBV27 and J is TRBJ1-1; no reliable D call. V was pared by 4 bases and J by 7 bases, with 7 bases between. The CDR3 is 11 residues long. Per germline, CDR1 MNHEY and CDR2 SMNVEV (reference sequence). The CDR3 sequence is CASSSQSEAFF. The CDR3 bases are TGTGCCAGCAGTTCACAGAGTGAAGCTTTCTTT.

V and J are TRBV7-8 and TRBJ2-7; weak D call: TRBD1 (5 bases). Germline CDR1 SGHVS, CDR2 FQNEAQ. The length of the CDR3 is 14 residues. V was pared by 1 base and J by 7 bases, with 14 bases between. CDR3 amino acids: CASSLVARAREQYF. The CDR3 coding sequence is TGTGCCAGCAGCTTAGTTGCCAGGGCACGAGAGCAGTACTTC.

This chain links TRBV25-1 with TRBJ2-1; D not certain. V was cut by 3 bases and J by 0 bases, with 6 bases left in between. The germline V gene has CDR1 MGHDK and CDR2 SYGVNS. The CDR3 length is 14 residues. CDR3: CASSDRSSYNEQFF. Here the CDR3 DNA reads TGTGCCAGCAGTGACAGGAGCTCCTACAATGAGCAGTTCTTC.

The chain joins TRBV6-4 to TRBJ1-3; D is uncertain. This CDR3 has 14 residues. Germline loops: CDR1 MRHNA, CDR2 SNTAGT. The germline V and J ends were trimmed by 2 bases and 8 bases, with 13 bases remaining between them. CDR3 sequence (DNA): TGTGCCAGCAGTGACCCCCCGGCGAGGCACACCATATATTTT. It is translated as CASSDPPARHTIYF.